One T cell receptor beta chain is described in this entry. As yet, its antigen is unknown. All donors comprised healthy Caucasians. CDR1 and CDR2 from the germline V gene are SGDLS and YYNGEE. CDR3 length equals 15 residues. V lost 4 bases to trimming and J lost 0 bases, with 13 bases between them. TCRdb reanalysed the 5' RACE reads using MiXCR and keeps one entry per CDR3 protein. The data hold about 920,000 distinct CDR3 sequences, with over 9% observed a single time. The sample comes from a study of identical twins. Findings and limits, study-wide: Excess sharing between twins was weaker in beta out-of-frame sequences. Out-of-frame alpha sequences shared by twins showed excess low generation probability.

The same data also contributed to another study, on yellow fever vaccine responses in identical twins. This second study notes: After vaccination, twins' T cell response reportedly seemed partly convergent, partly personalized.

The sequence derives from a woman aged 18-29 years in good health. Input material: PBMCs. The chain recombines TRBV9 with TRBJ1-1; no reliable D call. The CDR3 sequence: CASSLSGSMNTEAFF. As DNA, the CDR3 is TGTGCCAGCAGCTTAAGCGGGTCCATGAACACTGAAGCTTTCTTT. The full variable domain, in which reference TRBV9 and TRBJ1-1 provide the parts outside the CDR3, is DSGVTQTPKHLITATGQRVTLRCSPRSGDLSVYWYQQSLDQGLQFLIQYYNGEERAKGNILERFSAQQFPDLHSELNLSSLELGDSALYFCASSLSGSMNTEAFFGQGTRLTVV.